One sample yielded the 28 T cell receptor beta chains listed below, sequenced in a study of blood T cell repertoires in COVID-19. Sequencing was performed with immunoSEQ multiplex PCR; in TCRdb, only in-frame clones are kept and a portion is missing. The sample lists about 210,000 clones; roughly 86% were seen once. The sequenced sample was PBMCs or T cells enriched from blood (not recorded which). The receptors here all came from a man aged 40-55 years with acute COVID-19.

The chain employs TRBV4-1 and TRBJ2-1, with 9 bases matching TRBD1. CDR1 is MGHRA and CDR2 is YSYEKL in the germline V gene. The CDR3 contains 15 residues. Trimming removed 5 bases from V and 7 bases from J; junction bases left unmatched: 9. CDR3: CASSTRDRANNEQFF. The CDR3 nucleotides are TGCGCCAGCAGCACTCGGGACAGGGCTAATAATGAGCAGTTCTTC.

V gene TRBV4-1 combines with J gene TRBJ2-7; 13 positions agree with TRBD2. The CDR3 loop spans 15 amino acids. The germline V gene encodes CDR1 MGHRA and CDR2 YSYEKL. V lost 3 bases to trimming and J lost 6 bases; unmatched junction nucleotides: 5. The CDR3: CASSHPGLAGREQYF. In nucleotides, the CDR3 is TGCGCCAGCAGCCATCCGGGACTAGCGGGACGCGAGCAGTACTTC.

This chain joins TRBV6-5 and TRBJ1-2; no firm D call. The CDR3 spans 12 residues. The germline V gene has CDR1 MNHEY and CDR2 SVGAGI. Trimming cost V 6 bases and J 6 bases, with 11 bases left between them. CDR3 region: CASSQTPNGYTF. The DNA of the CDR3 is TGTGCCAGCAGCCAGACACCTAATGGCTACACCTTC.

In nucleotides, the CDR3 is TGTGCCAGCAGCTTTTCAGGAGGGGGCCACAATGAGCAGTTCTTC. Residues: CASSFSGGGHNEQFF. The chain uses TRBV5-6 and TRBJ2-1, with D maybe TRBD1 (7 bases). Trimming took 2 bases from V and 5 from J, leaving 14 bases between them. This CDR3 comprises 15 residues. CDR1 is SGHDT, CDR2 YYEEEE, per germline.

The table lists this clone with a few counts. The chain couples TRBV4-3 to TRBJ1-4, with D uncertain. V shed 3 bases and J shed 6 bases, with 8 bases lying between them. The CDR3 length is 13 residues. Per the germline V gene, CDR1 is LGHNA and CDR2 is YSLEER. CDR3 residues: CASSQILYEKLFF. In nucleotides, the CDR3 is TGCGCCAGCAGCCAGATACTGTATGAAAAACTGTTTTTT.

This clone occurred a few times. J is TRBJ1-4 and V is TRBV2; D possibly corresponds to TRBD1 (6 bases). Germline CDR1 SNHLY, CDR2 FYNNEI. CDR3 size: 13 residues. Between the trimmed V and J ends, which lost 7 bases and 15 bases, there was a span of 21 bases. The CDR3 region has the DNA TGTGCCAGCAATGGGGACACCTATGGGCTGGTGTTTTTT. This gives the protein CASNGDTYGLVFF.

This clone was observed a single time. The chain combines TRBV7-3 with TRBJ2-2; D is undetermined. The CDR3 contains 12 residues. V was pared by 5 bases and J by 3 bases, with 4 bases between. CDR1 is SGHTA and CDR2 is FQGTGA in the germline V gene. The CDR3 DNA reads as TGTGCCAGCAGCCTCTACACCGGGGAGCTGTTTTTT. It codes for CASSLYTGELFF.

This clone was seen a single time. The gene calls are TRBV24-1 and TRBJ2-3, with D perhaps matching TRBD1 (5 bases). The CDR3 length is 14 residues. The germline V and J ends were trimmed by 4 bases and 8 bases, with 15 bases remaining between them. In germline, CDR1 is KGHDR, CDR2 SFDVKD. The CDR3 region is CATSDAPGWATQYF. The CDR3 nucleotides read TGTGCCACCAGTGACGCCCCAGGGTGGGCTACGCAGTATTTT.

This chain connects TRBV7-2 to TRBJ2-3; D remains unclear. Per germline, CDR1 SGHTA and CDR2 FQGNSA. The CDR3 length is 12 residues. Trimming removed 7 bases from V and 7 bases from J, with 12 bases in between. In DNA form, the CDR3 reads TGTGCCAGCACCGTAAAGAGTTATACGCAGTATTTT. Amino acid sequence: CASTVKSYTQYF. The full variable domain, rest sourced from reference TRBV7-2 and TRBJ2-3, is GAGVSQSPSNKVTEKGKDVELRCDPISGHTALYWYRQSLGQGLEFLIYFQGNSAPDKSGLPSDRFSAERTGGSVSTLTIQRTQQEDSAVYLCASTVKSYTQYFGPGTRLTVL.

In the case of this clone: At one boundary the junction diverges from the germline segment, which might be a read error. The V and J genes are TRBV6-5 and TRBJ1-2; 7 bases fit TRBD1. Per germline, CDR1 MNHEY and CDR2 SVGAGI. The CDR3 consists of 12 residues. CDR3 nucleotide sequence: TGTGCCAGCATCTCACCGGGACAGCACTACCACTTC. The encoded protein is CASISPGQHYHF.

The rearrangement joins TRBV7-8 to TRBJ1-2; TRBD1 matches 11 bases. Germline CDR1 is SGHVS and CDR2 is FQNEAQ. J was trimmed by 5 bases and V by 5 bases; bases with no gene match: 4. The CDR3 loop spans 14 amino acids. The CDR3 region is CASSPGTGGYGYTF. The CDR3 DNA sequence: TGTGCCAGCAGCCCCGGGACAGGGGGTTATGGCTACACCTTC.

V and J are TRBV5-1 and TRBJ2-1; 9 nucleotides line up with TRBD2. V lost 6 bases, J lost 6 bases, and 10 bases stayed unmatched. CDR1 SGHRS and CDR2 YFSETQ come from the germline V gene. The CDR3 loop spans 15 amino acids. CDR3 nucleotide sequence: TGCGCCAGCATCGAAGCGGGAGGCCCGTTCAATGAGCAGTTCTTC. This translates into CASIEAGGPFNEQFF.

The chain joins TRBV27 to TRBJ1-5; maybe TRBD1 (5 bases). There are 17 residues in the CDR3. Trimming pared 5 bases from V and 1 base from J, leaving 18 bases between. Germline loops: CDR1 MNHEY, CDR2 SMNVEV (reference sequence). Here the CDR3 reads CASSRTGRSRSNQPQHF. The CDR3 region has the DNA TGTGCCAGCAGTCGCACAGGACGGTCGCGGAGCAATCAGCCCCAGCATTTT.

The chain joins TRBV12-3 or TRBV12-4 to TRBJ1-1, with 9 bases lining up with TRBD1. V gave up 5 bases and J gave up 10 bases; unmatched junction bases: 8. This CDR3 region has 13 residues. The DNA of the CDR3 is TGTGCCAGCAGTCCGGGACAGGGCTCGGCAGCTTTCTTT. Translating gives CASSPGQGSAAFF.

The rearrangement links TRBV7-2 to TRBJ2-1, with 11 bases aligning to TRBD2. This CDR3 has 12 residues. CDR1 SGHTA and CDR2 FQGNSA come from the germline V gene. The ends lost 5 bases at V and 12 bases at J; junction bases unmatched: 3. The CDR3 sequence: CASSPGLAVQFF. The CDR3 region has the DNA TGTGCCAGCAGCCCGGGACTAGCGGTGCAGTTCTTC.

V is TRBV10-3 and J is TRBJ1-5; D is uncertain. Germline V gives CDR1 ENHRY, CDR2 SYGVKD. Trimming removed 2 bases from V and 0 bases from J, with 14 bases in between. The CDR3 runs to 17 residues. CDR3: CAISESARFDSNQPQHF. DNA for the CDR3: TGTGCCATCAGTGAGAGCGCGCGCTTCGATAGCAATCAGCCCCAGCATTTT.

The rearrangement uses TRBV11-3 and TRBJ1-4; D not resolved. Germline V gene data show CDR1 as SGHNT and CDR2 as YENEEA. The CDR3 runs to 14 residues. V lost 5 bases to trimming and J lost 5 bases, with 12 bases between them. CDR3 protein: CASSKVLGNEKLFF. CDR3 DNA: TGTGCCAGCAGCAAGGTCCTCGGGAATGAAAAACTGTTTTTT. The full variable domain, rest sourced from reference TRBV11-3 and TRBJ1-4, is EAGVVQSPRYKIIEKKQPVAFWCNPISGHNTLYWYLQNLGQGPELLIRYENEEAVDDSQLPKDRFSAERLKGVDSTLKIQPAELGDSAVYLCASSKVLGNEKLFFGSGTQLSVL.

This rearrangement joins TRBV9 to TRBJ2-7; 9 bases line up with TRBD2. Trimming cost V 4 bases and J 1 base; bases outside gene matches: 9. This CDR3 spans 16 amino acids. Germline V gene sequence: CDR1 SGDLS, CDR2 YYNGEE. This chain's CDR3 is CASSLATSGGSYEQYF. CDR3 DNA sequence: TGTGCCAGCAGCTTGGCGACTAGCGGAGGGTCCTACGAGCAGTACTTC. Based on the CDR3 plus reference TRBV9 and TRBJ2-7, the full variable domain is DSGVTQTPKHLITATGQRVTLRCSPRSGDLSVYWYQQSLDQGLQFLIQYYNGEERAKGNILERFSAQQFPDLHSELNLSSLELGDSALYFCASSLATSGGSYEQYFGPGTRLTVT.

The V call is TRBV7-2, the J call TRBJ1-3; D remains unclear. Germline V gene sequence: CDR1 SGHTA, CDR2 FQGNSA. The CDR3 contains 16 residues. Trimming cost V 4 bases and J 1 base, with 14 bases left between them. This CDR3 reads CASSSGLLESGNTIYF. The CDR3 nucleotides read TGTGCCAGCAGCTCCGGACTTCTCGAGTCTGGAAACACCATATATTTT.

This clone was detected a few times. J is TRBJ1-2 and V is TRBV7-9; possible D gene TRBD1, 6 bases. CDR1 and CDR2 from the germline V gene are SEHNR and FQNEAQ (reference sequence). The CDR3 length is 12 residues. Deletions cut 1 base from V and 10 bases from J, with 10 bases between. CDR3 in DNA: TGTGCCAGCAGCTTAGTTGCAGGGGACTACACCTTC. Its translation is CASSLVAGDYTF.

The CDR3 protein is CASSRPGQGPEAFF. The CDR3 coding sequence is TGTGCCAGCAGTCGGCCGGGACAGGGTCCTGAAGCTTTCTTT. The rearrangement links TRBV28 to TRBJ1-1; 9 nucleotides align to TRBD1. The CDR3 is 14 residues long. CDR1 is MDHEN, CDR2 SYDVKM, per germline. V dropped 5 bases and J dropped 6; count of bases not matched to a gene: 7.

The J gene is TRBJ2-7, the V gene TRBV24-1, with 7 bases identical to TRBD2. Germline values: CDR1 KGHDR, CDR2 SFDVKD. This CDR3 is built from 15 residues. The junction had 4 bases not matched to a gene; V was cut back by 1 base and J by 2 bases. CDR3 region: CATSDLASGTYEQYF. Written as DNA, the CDR3 is TGTGCCACCAGTGATTTAGCTAGCGGAACCTACGAGCAGTACTTC.

The chain combines TRBV6-5 with TRBJ1-5, with 8 positions matching TRBD1. The CDR3 is 14 amino acids. After removal of 6 bases from V and 11 bases from J, the junction contained 12 bases not matched to a gene. Germline V gene sequence: CDR1 MNHEY, CDR2 SVGAGI. The chain's CDR3 is CASSHGQGANAQHF. The CDR3 bases are TGTGCCAGCAGCCACGGACAGGGTGCTAATGCCCAGCATTTT.

This sequence joins TRBV27 and TRBJ2-1, with TRBD1 matching 7 bases. CDR3 size: 13 residues. V gave up 6 bases and J gave up 5 bases; unmatched junction bases: 4. Per the germline V gene, CDR1 is MNHEY and CDR2 is SMNVEV (reference sequence). The CDR3 DNA reads as TGTGCCAGCAGCCGGGACAGAAACAATGAGCAGTTCTTC. Protein: CASSRDRNNEQFF.

The gene calls are TRBV7-9 and TRBJ2-7, with 7 bases that match TRBD2. The CDR3 loop spans 13 amino acids. V shed 2 bases and J 5 bases; nucleotides not matched to a gene: 3. Looked up from germline, CDR1 is SEHNR and CDR2 is FQNEAQ (reference sequence). CDR3 in amino acids: CASSLIRGDEQYF. CDR3 nucleotides: TGTGCCAGCAGCTTAATCCGGGGGGACGAGCAGTACTTC.

The chain joins TRBV7-9 to TRBJ1-6; TRBD1 aligns across 10 bases. Per the germline V gene, CDR1 is SEHNR and CDR2 is FQNEAQ (reference sequence). V lost 6 bases to trimming and J lost 10 bases; unmatched junction nucleotides: 9. The CDR3 loop spans 15 amino acids. CDR3: CASRSSTGGGSPLHF. The CDR3 nucleotides are TGTGCCAGCAGATCATCGACAGGGGGCGGGTCACCCCTCCACTTT. Supplemented by reference TRBV7-9 and TRBJ1-6, the full variable domain reads DTGVSQNPRHKITKRGQNVTFRCDPISEHNRLYWYRQTLGQGPEFLTYFQNEAQLEKSRLLSDRFSAERPKGSFSTLEIQRTEQGDSAMYLCASRSSTGGGSPLHFGNGTRLTVT.

The rearrangement joins TRBV4-1 to TRBJ2-5; 7 bases map to TRBD2. CDR1 is MGHRA, CDR2 YSYEKL, per germline. Trimming at V came to 3 bases and at J to 5 bases, leaving 18 bases not matched to a gene. The CDR3 spans 18 residues. CDR3 sequence: CASSHRLAGVGDRETQYF. The CDR3 DNA reads as TGCGCCAGCAGCCACCGACTAGCTGGCGTTGGGGATCGGGAGACCCAGTACTTC.

The gene calls are TRBV24-1 and TRBJ2-7; weak D call: TRBD1 (6 bases). Trimming cost V 7 bases and J 2 bases, with 11 bases left between them. CDR1 is KGHDR and CDR2 is SFDVKD in the germline V gene. This CDR3 comprises 13 residues. CDR3 nucleotides: TGTGCCACCAGCACAGGGTTCACCTACGAGCAGTACTTC. It codes for CATSTGFTYEQYF.